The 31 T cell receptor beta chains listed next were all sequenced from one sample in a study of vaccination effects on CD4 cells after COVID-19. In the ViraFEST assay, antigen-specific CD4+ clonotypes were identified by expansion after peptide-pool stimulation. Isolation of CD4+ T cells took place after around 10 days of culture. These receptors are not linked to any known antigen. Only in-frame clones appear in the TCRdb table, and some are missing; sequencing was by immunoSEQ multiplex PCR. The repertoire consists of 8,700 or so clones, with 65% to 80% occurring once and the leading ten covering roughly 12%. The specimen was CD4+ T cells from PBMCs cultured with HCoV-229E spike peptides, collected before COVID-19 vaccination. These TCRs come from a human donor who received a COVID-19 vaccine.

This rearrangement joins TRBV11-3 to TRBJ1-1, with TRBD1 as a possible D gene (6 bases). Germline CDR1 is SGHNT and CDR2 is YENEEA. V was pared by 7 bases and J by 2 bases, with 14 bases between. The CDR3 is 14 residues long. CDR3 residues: CASTWKDRNTEAFF. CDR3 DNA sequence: TGTGCCAGCACCTGGAAGGACAGAAACACTGAAGCTTTCTTT.

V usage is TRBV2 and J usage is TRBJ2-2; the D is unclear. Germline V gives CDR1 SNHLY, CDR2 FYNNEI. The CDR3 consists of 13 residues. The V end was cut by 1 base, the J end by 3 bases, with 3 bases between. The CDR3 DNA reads TGTGCCAGCAGTGAAGGGTACACCGGGGAGCTGTTTTTT. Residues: CASSEGYTGELFF.

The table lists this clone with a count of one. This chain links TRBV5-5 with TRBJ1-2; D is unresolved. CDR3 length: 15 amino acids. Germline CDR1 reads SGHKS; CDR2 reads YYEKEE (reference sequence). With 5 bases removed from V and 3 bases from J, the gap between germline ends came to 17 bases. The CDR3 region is CASRPGPLSDYGYTF. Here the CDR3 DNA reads TGTGCCAGCAGGCCCGGGCCCCTCTCGGACTATGGCTACACCTTC.

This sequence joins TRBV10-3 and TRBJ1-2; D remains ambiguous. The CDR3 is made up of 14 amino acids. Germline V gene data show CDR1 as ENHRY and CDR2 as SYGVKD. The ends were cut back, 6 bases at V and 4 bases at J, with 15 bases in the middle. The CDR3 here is CAIRQRDGAYGYTF. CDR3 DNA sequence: TGTGCCATCAGACAAAGAGACGGAGCCTATGGCTACACCTTC.

The CDR3 DNA reads TGTGCCAGTAGTATAGGGACCCAGCACAATCAGCCCCAGCATTTT. Protein: CASSIGTQHNQPQHF. This sequence joins TRBV19 and TRBJ1-5; D is undetermined. There are 15 residues in the CDR3. CDR1 is LNHDA and CDR2 is SQIVND in the germline V gene (reference sequence). Trimming stripped 1 base from V and 3 bases from J, with 10 bases between.

This CDR3 is CAISDPRTGSVHEQYF. CDR3 DNA sequence: TGTGCCATCAGTGACCCGAGGACAGGGTCCGTCCACGAGCAGTACTTC. The rearrangement joins TRBV10-3 to TRBJ2-7; 8 bases match TRBD1. The V and J ends lost 3 bases and 5 bases, in that order; junction bases with no gene match: 12. The germline CDR1 and CDR2 sequences are ENHRY and SYGVKD. This CDR3 comprises 16 residues.

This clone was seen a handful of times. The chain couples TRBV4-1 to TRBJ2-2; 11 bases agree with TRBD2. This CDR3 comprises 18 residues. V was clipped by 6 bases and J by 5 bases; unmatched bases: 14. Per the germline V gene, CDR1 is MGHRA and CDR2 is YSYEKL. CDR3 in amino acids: CASSFGTSGVSRTGELFF. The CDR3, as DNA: TGCGCCAGCAGTTTCGGGACTAGCGGCGTCAGTCGGACCGGGGAGCTGTTTTTT.

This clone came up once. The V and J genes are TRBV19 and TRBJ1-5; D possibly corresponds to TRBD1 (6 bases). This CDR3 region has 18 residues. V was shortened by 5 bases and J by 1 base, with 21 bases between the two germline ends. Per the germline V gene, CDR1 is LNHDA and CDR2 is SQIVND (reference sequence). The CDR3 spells CASSVPRGGSLSNQPQHF. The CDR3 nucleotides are TGTGCCAGTAGTGTACCTAGGGGGGGCTCACTCAGCAATCAGCCCCAGCATTTT. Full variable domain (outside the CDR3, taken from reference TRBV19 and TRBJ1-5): DGGITQSPKYLFRKEGQNVTLSCEQNLNHDAMYWYRQDPGQGLRLIYYSQIVNDFQKGDIAEGYSVSREKKESFPLTVTSAQKNPTAFYLCASSVPRGGSLSNQPQHFGDGTRLSIL.

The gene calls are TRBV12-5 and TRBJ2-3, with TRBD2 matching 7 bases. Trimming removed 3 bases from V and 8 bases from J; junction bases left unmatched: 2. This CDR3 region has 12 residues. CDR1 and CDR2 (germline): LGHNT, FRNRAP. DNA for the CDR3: TGTGCTAGTGGTTTAAGGGAGGGTACGCAGTATTTT. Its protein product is CASGLREGTQYF.

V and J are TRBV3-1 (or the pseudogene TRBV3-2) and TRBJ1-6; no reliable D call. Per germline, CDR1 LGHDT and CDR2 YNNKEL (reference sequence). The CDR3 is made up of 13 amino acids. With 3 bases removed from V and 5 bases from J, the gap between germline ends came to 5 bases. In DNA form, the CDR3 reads TGTGCCAGCAGCCAGGAAAATAATTCACCCCTCCACTTT. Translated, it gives CASSQENNSPLHF.

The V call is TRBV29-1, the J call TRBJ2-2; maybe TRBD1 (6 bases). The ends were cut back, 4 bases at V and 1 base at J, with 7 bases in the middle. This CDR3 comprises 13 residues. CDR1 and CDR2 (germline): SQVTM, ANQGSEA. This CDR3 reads CSVGGLNTGELFF. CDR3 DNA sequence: TGCAGCGTTGGGGGGCTGAACACCGGGGAGCTGTTTTTT.

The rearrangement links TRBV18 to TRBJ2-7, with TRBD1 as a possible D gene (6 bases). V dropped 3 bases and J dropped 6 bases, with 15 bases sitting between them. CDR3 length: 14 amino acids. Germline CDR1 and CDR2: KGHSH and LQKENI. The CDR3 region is CASSPTNREVEQYF. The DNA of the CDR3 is TGTGCCAGCTCACCTACCAACAGGGAAGTCGAGCAGTACTTC.

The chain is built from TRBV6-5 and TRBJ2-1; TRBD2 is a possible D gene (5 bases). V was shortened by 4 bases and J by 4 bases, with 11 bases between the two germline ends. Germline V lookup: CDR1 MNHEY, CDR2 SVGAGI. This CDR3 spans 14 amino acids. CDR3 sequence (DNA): TGTGCCAGCAGTTCCCATCCGGGGTACAATGAGCAGTTCTTC. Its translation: CASSSHPGYNEQFF.

CDR3 protein: CASSLDWSSYNEQFF. For the CDR3, the DNA is TGTGCCAGCAGCTTAGACTGGAGCTCCTACAATGAGCAGTTCTTC. This chain connects TRBV7-2 to TRBJ2-1; D gene unclear. Between the trimmed V and J ends, which lost 1 base and 0 bases, there was a span of 7 bases. The CDR3 is 15 residues long. CDR1 and CDR2 (germline): SGHTA, FQGNSA.

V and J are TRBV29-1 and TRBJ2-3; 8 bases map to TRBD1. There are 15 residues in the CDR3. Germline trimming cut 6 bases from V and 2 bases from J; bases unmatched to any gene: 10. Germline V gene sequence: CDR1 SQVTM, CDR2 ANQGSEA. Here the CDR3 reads CSVDPWTGNTDTQYF. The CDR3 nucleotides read TGCAGCGTGGATCCTTGGACAGGGAACACAGATACGCAGTATTTT.

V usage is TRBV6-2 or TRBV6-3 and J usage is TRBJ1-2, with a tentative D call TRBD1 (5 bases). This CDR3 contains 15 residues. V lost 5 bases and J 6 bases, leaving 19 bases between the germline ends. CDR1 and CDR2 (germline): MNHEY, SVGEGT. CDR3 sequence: CASSGGERFSHGYTF. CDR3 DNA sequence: TGTGCCAGCAGTGGAGGGGAACGTTTCTCTCATGGCTACACCTTC.

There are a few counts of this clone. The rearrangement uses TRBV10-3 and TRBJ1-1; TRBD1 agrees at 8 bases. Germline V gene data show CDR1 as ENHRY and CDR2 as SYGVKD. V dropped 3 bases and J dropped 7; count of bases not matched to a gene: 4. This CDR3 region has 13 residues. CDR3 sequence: CAISDAGTGEAFF. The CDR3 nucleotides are TGTGCCATCAGTGACGCGGGGACAGGTGAAGCTTTCTTT.

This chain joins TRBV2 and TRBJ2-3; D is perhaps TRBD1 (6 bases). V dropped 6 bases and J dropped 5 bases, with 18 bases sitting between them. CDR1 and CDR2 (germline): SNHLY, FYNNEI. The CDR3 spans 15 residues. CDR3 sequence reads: CASSNQGRSGDTQYF. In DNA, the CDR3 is TGTGCCAGCAGCAATCAGGGGCGGTCTGGAGATACGCAGTATTTT.

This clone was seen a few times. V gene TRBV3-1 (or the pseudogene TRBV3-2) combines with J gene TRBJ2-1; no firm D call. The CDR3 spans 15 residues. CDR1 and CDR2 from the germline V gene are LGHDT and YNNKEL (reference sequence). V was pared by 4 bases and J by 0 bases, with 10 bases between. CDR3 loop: CASSLAASSYNEQFF. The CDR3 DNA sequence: TGTGCCAGCAGCCTAGCCGCAAGCTCCTACAATGAGCAGTTCTTC.

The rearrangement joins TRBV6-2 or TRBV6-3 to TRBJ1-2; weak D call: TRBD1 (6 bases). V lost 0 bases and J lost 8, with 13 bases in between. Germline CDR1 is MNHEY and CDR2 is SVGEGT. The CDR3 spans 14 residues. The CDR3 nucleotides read TGTGCCAGCAGTTACTCCAACAGGGCCGCCGGCTACACCTTC. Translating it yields CASSYSNRAAGYTF.

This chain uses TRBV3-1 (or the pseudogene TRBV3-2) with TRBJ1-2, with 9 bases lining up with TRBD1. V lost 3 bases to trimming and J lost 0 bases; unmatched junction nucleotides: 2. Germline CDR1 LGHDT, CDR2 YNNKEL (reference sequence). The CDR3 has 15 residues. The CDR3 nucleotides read TGTGCCAGCAGCCAGCGACAGGGGGCTAACTATGGCTACACCTTC. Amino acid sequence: CASSQRQGANYGYTF.

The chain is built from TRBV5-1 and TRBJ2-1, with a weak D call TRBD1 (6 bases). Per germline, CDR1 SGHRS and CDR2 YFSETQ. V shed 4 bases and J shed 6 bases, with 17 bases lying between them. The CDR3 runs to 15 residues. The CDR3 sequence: CASSTRDTKFNEQFF. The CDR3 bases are TGCGCCAGCAGCACCCGGGACACAAAGTTCAATGAGCAGTTCTTC.

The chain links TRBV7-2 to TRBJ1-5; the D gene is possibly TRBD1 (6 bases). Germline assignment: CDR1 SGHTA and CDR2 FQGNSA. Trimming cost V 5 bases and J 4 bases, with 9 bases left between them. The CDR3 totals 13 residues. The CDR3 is CASSVRGNQPQHF. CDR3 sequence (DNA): TGTGCCAGCAGCGTCAGGGGAAATCAGCCCCAGCATTTT.

This CDR3 reads CASRETSGRNEQFF. The CDR3, as DNA: TGTGCCAGCAGGGAAACTAGCGGGCGCAATGAGCAGTTCTTC. This chain uses TRBV2 with TRBJ2-1; 9 bases fit TRBD2. Germline V lookup: CDR1 SNHLY, CDR2 FYNNEI. The CDR3 has 14 amino acids. The V and J ends lost 6 bases and 6 bases, in that order; junction bases with no gene match: 6.

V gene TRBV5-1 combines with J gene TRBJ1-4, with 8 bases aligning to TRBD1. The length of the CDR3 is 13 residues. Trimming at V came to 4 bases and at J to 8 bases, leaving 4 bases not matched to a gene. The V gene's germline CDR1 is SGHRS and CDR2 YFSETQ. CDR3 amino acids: CASSQTGVEKLFF. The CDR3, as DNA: TGCGCCAGCAGCCAGACAGGGGTCGAAAAACTGTTTTTT.

The CDR3 region is CASSKARGASGIAGVCGEQFF. The CDR3 region has the DNA TGTGCCAGCAGCAAAGCGCGAGGGGCTAGCGGGATCGCCGGTGTCTGTGGTGAGCAGTTCTTC. The V call is TRBV21-1, the J call TRBJ2-1; TRBD2 is taken as the D call from the table, unchecked against the DNA. TRBV21-1 is assigned pseudogene status. The CDR3 length is 21 residues.

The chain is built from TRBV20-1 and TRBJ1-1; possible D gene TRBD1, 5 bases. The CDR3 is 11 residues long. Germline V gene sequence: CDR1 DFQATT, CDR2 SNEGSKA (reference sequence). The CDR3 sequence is CRGGVGTEAFF. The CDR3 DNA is TGCAGGGGAGGGGTGGGGACTGAAGCTTTCTTT.

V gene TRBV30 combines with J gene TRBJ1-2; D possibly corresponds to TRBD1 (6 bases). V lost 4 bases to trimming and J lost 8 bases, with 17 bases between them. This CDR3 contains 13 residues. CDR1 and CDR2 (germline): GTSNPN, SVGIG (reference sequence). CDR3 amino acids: CAWKSPGARGYTF. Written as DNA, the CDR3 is TGTGCCTGGAAGTCCCCAGGGGCGAGGGGCTACACCTTC.

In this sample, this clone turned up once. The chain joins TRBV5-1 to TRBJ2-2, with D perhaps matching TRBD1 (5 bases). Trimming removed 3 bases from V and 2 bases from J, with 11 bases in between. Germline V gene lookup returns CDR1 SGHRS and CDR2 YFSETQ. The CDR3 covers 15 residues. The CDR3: CASSSRQLNTGELFF. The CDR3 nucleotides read TGCGCCAGCAGCTCTCGACAGTTAAACACCGGGGAGCTGTTTTTT.

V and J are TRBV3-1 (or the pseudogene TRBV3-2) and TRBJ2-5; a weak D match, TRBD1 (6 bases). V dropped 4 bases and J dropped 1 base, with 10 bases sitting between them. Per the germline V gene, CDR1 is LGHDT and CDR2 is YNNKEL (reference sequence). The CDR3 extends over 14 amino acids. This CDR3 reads CASSLRTAQETQYF. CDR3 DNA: TGTGCCAGCAGCCTGAGGACAGCCCAAGAGACCCAGTACTTC.

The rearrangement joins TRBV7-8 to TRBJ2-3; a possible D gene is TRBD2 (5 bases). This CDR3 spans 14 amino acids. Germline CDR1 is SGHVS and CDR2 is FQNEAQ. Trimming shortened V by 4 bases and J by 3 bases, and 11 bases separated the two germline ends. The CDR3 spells CASSSLRGTDTQYF. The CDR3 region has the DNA TGTGCCAGCAGCTCCCTACGGGGTACAGATACGCAGTATTTT.